One sample yielded the 30 T cell receptor beta chains listed below, sequenced in a study of Graves' ophthalmopathy and Graves' hyperthyroidism. RNA transcripts were the template, and TCR beta CDR3 regions were amplified from them. HTBI-primed first-round RT-PCR preceded second-round multiplex PCR. One entry per CDR3 protein, called by TCRdb with MiXCR from the multiplex PCR reads. The sample includes roughly 610,000 distinct CDR3 sequences, about a fifth of them seen just once. The specimen sequenced was peripheral blood. Receptors originate from a woman aged 18-29 years with stable Graves' hyperthyroidism. Some clones in this sample may be carry-over from other donors' samples.

This clonotype was recorded many times. The genes are TRBV19 and TRBJ2-7; 10 nucleotides match TRBD1. The ends lost 4 bases at V and 2 bases at J; junction bases unmatched: 5. Germline V gene sequence: CDR1 LNHDA, CDR2 SQIVND (reference sequence). The CDR3 runs 15 residues. CDR3 region: CASSRPGQGTYEQYF. For the CDR3, the DNA is TGTGCCAGTAGTAGACCGGGACAGGGGACCTACGAGCAGTACTTC. Variable domain in full (rest from reference TRBV19 and TRBJ2-7): DGGITQSPKYLFRKEGQNVTLSCEQNLNHDAMYWYRQDPGQGLRLIYYSQIVNDFQKGDIAEGYSVSREKKESFPLTVTSAQKNPTAFYLCASSRPGQGTYEQYFGPGTRLTVT.

This clonotype was recorded at least ten times. V and J are TRBV6-1 and TRBJ1-1, with TRBD1 as a possible D gene (5 bases). V was clipped by 5 bases and J by 0 bases, with 16 bases between them. The CDR3 is made up of 16 amino acids. From germline, CDR1 is MNHNS and CDR2 SASEGT. The CDR3 loop reads CASSLGPDLMNTEAFF. CDR3 DNA sequence: TGTGCCAGCAGTCTGGGACCGGACCTTATGAACACTGAAGCTTTCTTT.

The genes are TRBV11-2 and TRBJ1-3, with a possible D match to TRBD1 (5 bases). Germline-derived CDR1 and CDR2 are SGHAT and FQNNGV. V lost 5 bases and J 0 bases, leaving 14 bases between the germline ends. CDR3 length: 16 residues. The CDR3 loop is CASSKFFGGSGNTIYF. CDR3 coding DNA: TGTGCCAGCAGCAAGTTTTTTGGGGGCTCTGGAAACACCATATATTTT.

Ten or more counts support this clonotype. The J gene is TRBJ2-4, the V gene TRBV6-2 or TRBV6-3; possibly TRBD2 for D (6 bases). The germline V gene has CDR1 MNHEY and CDR2 SVGEGT. Trimming removed 6 bases at V and 7 bases at J, with 16 bases between. The CDR3 covers 14 residues. The CDR3 nucleotides read TGTGCCAGCAGCACTACAGCGGGTGCGAACATTCAGTACTTC. Translating gives CASSTTAGANIQYF.

The table lists this clonotype with many counts. V usage is TRBV11-1 and J usage is TRBJ1-1; 10 positions match TRBD1. CDR1 is SGHAT and CDR2 is FQDESV in the germline V gene (reference sequence). This CDR3 contains 16 residues. J gave up 7 bases and V 2 bases, and 10 bases lay outside the gene matches. CDR3 in DNA: TGTGCCAGCAGCTTAACAATATCGACAGGGGGCGATGAAGCTTTCTTT. This codes for CASSLTISTGGDEAFF.

The chain employs TRBV12-3 or TRBV12-4 and TRBJ2-5; the D call may be TRBD1 or TRBD2 (5 bases each). Deletions cut 5 bases from V and 0 bases from J, with 16 bases between. This CDR3 contains 16 residues. CDR3 protein: CASSPWGTPDQETQYF. The CDR3 nucleotides read TGTGCCAGCAGTCCTTGGGGGACCCCAGACCAAGAGACCCAGTACTTC.

This clonotype appeared a few times. The chain has TRBV20-1 and TRBJ2-2; D might be TRBD1 (6 bases). The CDR3 is made up of 13 amino acids. V lost 4 bases, J lost 6 bases, and 12 bases lay in between. Germline V gene lookup returns CDR1 DFQATT and CDR2 SNEGSKA (reference sequence). The CDR3 spells CSAILGASGELFF. The CDR3 coding sequence is TGCAGTGCTATTTTGGGGGCATCCGGGGAGCTGTTTTTT.

Many counts were recorded for this clonotype. The rearrangement links TRBV11-2 to TRBJ1-3; tentative D call: TRBD1 (6 bases). Trimming shortened V by 0 bases and J by 0 bases, and 12 bases separated the two germline ends. The CDR3 has 17 amino acids. Germline CDR1 and CDR2: SGHAT and FQNNGV. The CDR3 coding sequence is TGTGCCAGCAGCTTAGAAGGGCGGACAGTCTCTGGAAACACCATATATTTT. It translates to CASSLEGRTVSGNTIYF.

This clonotype has at least ten counts. V usage is TRBV29-1 and J usage is TRBJ2-7, with D tentatively TRBD2 (6 bases). The CDR3 runs to 15 residues. CDR1 is SQVTM, CDR2 ANQGSEA, per germline. V lost 4 bases to trimming and J lost 3 bases, with 19 bases between them. The CDR3 region has the DNA TGCAGCGTTGTTCTTGGATTGGGGGGACTCTACGAGCAGTACTTC. It encodes CSVVLGLGGLYEQYF.

Many counts were recorded for this clonotype. The chain recombines TRBV28 with TRBJ2-7; D is uncertain. The V gene's germline CDR1 is MDHEN and CDR2 SYDVKM. The CDR3 runs 14 residues. V gave up 1 base and J gave up 0 bases, with 7 bases separating them. Written as DNA, the CDR3 is TGTGCCAGCAGTTTATTTGGCCCCTCCTACGAGCAGTACTTC. Its protein is CASSLFGPSYEQYF. Using reference TRBV28 and TRBJ2-7 for the parts outside the CDR3, the full variable domain is DVKVTQSSRYLVKRTGEKVFLECVQDMDHENMFWYRQDPGLGLRLIYFSYDVKMKEKGDIPEGYSVSREKKERFSLILESASTNQTSMYLCASSLFGPSYEQYFGPGTRLTVT.

The rearrangement joins TRBV4-1 to TRBJ2-7; D unresolved. The CDR3 length is 15 residues. The V end was cut by 0 bases, the J end by 2 bases, with 11 bases between. The germline V gene encodes CDR1 MGHRA and CDR2 YSYEKL. The CDR3 DNA sequence: TGCGCCAGCAGCCAAGAAGGGAACAAAGCCTACGAGCAGTACTTC. As protein: CASSQEGNKAYEQYF.

J is TRBJ1-2 and V is TRBV20-1; unclear D gene. There are 14 residues in the CDR3. CDR1 and CDR2 (germline): DFQATT, SNEGSKA (reference sequence). V was trimmed by 1 base and J by 4 bases, leaving 13 bases between them. CDR3 coding DNA: TGCAGTGCTAGAGCACCCGGGTCCCCCTATGGCTACACCTTC. It yields the protein CSARAPGSPYGYTF.

The J gene is TRBJ2-2, the V gene TRBV7-9, with D possibly TRBD2 on 6 matching bases. The ends were cut back, 3 bases at V and 6 bases at J, with 11 bases in the middle. The CDR3 consists of 14 residues. The germline V gene encodes CDR1 SEHNR and CDR2 FQNEAQ (reference sequence). CDR3 nucleotides: TGTGCCAGCAGCTTCGGAGGGATGGCCGGGGAGCTGTTTTTT. Translating gives CASSFGGMAGELFF.

This clonotype was seen many times. The V gene is TRBV4-1, the J gene TRBJ1-5; tentatively, D is TRBD1 (6 bases). This CDR3 has 16 amino acids. Germline CDR1 and CDR2: MGHRA and YSYEKL. Trimming took 0 bases from V and 4 from J, leaving 13 bases between them. The CDR3 DNA follows: TGCGCCAGCAGCCAAGATCCGGGGGCAAGGAATCAGCCCCAGCATTTT. Translated: CASSQDPGARNQPQHF.

The chain combines TRBV5-1 with TRBJ2-7, with 9 bases matching TRBD1. Germline CDR1 SGHRS, CDR2 YFSETQ. CDR3 length: 15 amino acids. The V and J ends lost 1 base and 2 bases, in that order; junction bases with no gene match: 4. DNA for the CDR3: TGCGCCAGCAGCTTGTCCGGGACAGGGCCCTACGAGCAGTACTTC. This codes for CASSLSGTGPYEQYF.

This clonotype has ten or more counts. The rearrangement uses TRBV12-3 or TRBV12-4 and TRBJ2-7; D may correspond to TRBD1 or TRBD2 (5 bases each). The CDR3 covers 15 residues. The V and J ends lost 2 bases and 4 bases respectively, with 15 bases between them. CDR3 bases: TGTGCCAGCAGTTTACACCGGGGCCTCAATTACGAGCAGTACTTC. Translating gives CASSLHRGLNYEQYF.

This clonotype has only a few counts. This chain connects TRBV12-3 or TRBV12-4 to TRBJ2-7; D is ambiguous. The CDR3 has 13 amino acids. Trimming cost V 3 bases and J 3 bases, with 9 bases left between them. CDR3 in DNA: TGTGCCAGCAGTTTCTCAGGAATCTACGAGCAGTACTTC. It encodes CASSFSGIYEQYF.

This clonotype turned up a few times. The gene calls are TRBV6-5 and TRBJ1-6, with D possibly TRBD1 on 6 matching bases. CDR1 MNHEY and CDR2 SVGAGI come from the germline V gene. The CDR3 sequence is 18 residues long. The V gene lost 0 bases and the J gene lost 0 bases, with 12 bases spanning the gap. CDR3 nucleotides: TGTGCCAGCAGTTACTCGGTTACAGGGAGCTCCTATAATTCACCCCTCCACTTT. Its protein product is CASSYSVTGSSYNSPLHF.

The rearrangement links TRBV10-3 to TRBJ2-2; D remains unclear. Per the germline V gene, CDR1 is ENHRY and CDR2 is SYGVKD. The CDR3 runs 13 residues. Trimming took 2 bases from V and 6 from J, leaving 7 bases between them. CDR3: CAISETSPGELFF. The CDR3 DNA is TGTGCCATCAGTGAGACCTCACCCGGGGAGCTGTTTTTT.

Ten or more counts support this clonotype. V and J are TRBV27 and TRBJ2-7, with TRBD2 identical over 8 bases. V gave up 4 bases and J gave up 4 bases; unmatched junction bases: 12. This CDR3 region has 16 residues. Germline values: CDR1 MNHEY, CDR2 SMNVEV (reference sequence). The DNA of the CDR3 is TGTGCCAGCAGTTCCATCGGAAGCGGGAGATGGTACGAGCAGTACTTC. Its protein product is CASSSIGSGRWYEQYF.

The chain recombines TRBV7-2 with TRBJ1-1; D not certain. The ends were cut back, 1 base at V and 6 bases at J, with 9 bases in the middle. The CDR3 is 13 amino acids. The germline CDR1 and CDR2 sequences are SGHTA and FQGNSA. The CDR3 region has the DNA TGTGCCAGCAGCTTAGGGGTCATCCCTGAAGCTTTCTTT. Protein sequence: CASSLGVIPEAFF.

This clonotype was recorded many times. The V and J genes are TRBV19 and TRBJ1-1; 8 bases match TRBD1. The V gene end was trimmed by 6 bases and the J gene end by 1 base; junction bases not matched to a gene: 1. The germline V gene encodes CDR1 LNHDA and CDR2 SQIVND (reference sequence). This CDR3 comprises 13 residues. CDR3 DNA: TGTGCCAGTAGGGGACAGGAGAACACTGAAGCTTTCTTT. Protein sequence: CASRGQENTEAFF.

The gene calls are TRBV29-1 and TRBJ2-5; D gene ambiguous. Per the germline V gene, CDR1 is SQVTM and CDR2 is ANQGSEA. The CDR3 has 12 amino acids. V was cut by 7 bases and J by 5 bases, with 14 bases left in between. The CDR3, as DNA: TGCAGCGCAAGTGAGCCTAGGGAGACCCAGTACTTC. It specifies CSASEPRETQYF.

This clonotype was found many times. The chain has TRBV29-1 and TRBJ1-5; 7 nucleotides match TRBD1. The CDR3 is made up of 12 amino acids. The germline V gene encodes CDR1 SQVTM and CDR2 ANQGSEA. V shed 7 bases and J 6 bases; nucleotides not matched to a gene: 6. CDR3: CSGGGGGQPQHF. Written as DNA, the CDR3 is TGCAGCGGGGGAGGGGGCGGTCAGCCCCAGCATTTT.

As to this clonotype: An end of the junction does not agree with germline; a read error may underlie this. The J gene is TRBJ1-1, the V gene TRBV7-3; a possible D gene is TRBD1 (6 bases). Per germline, CDR1 SGHTA and CDR2 FQGTGA. There are 13 residues in the CDR3. CDR3 loop: CASSWTVNTESFF. In DNA form, the CDR3 reads TGTGCCAGCAGCTGGACAGTGAACACTGAATCTTTCTTT.

There are a few counts of this clonotype. The rearrangement joins TRBV12-3 or TRBV12-4 to TRBJ2-6; D not certain. The CDR3 contains 15 residues. The ends were cut back, 3 bases at V and 0 bases at J, with 6 bases in the middle. CDR3 in amino acids: CASSFSRSGANVLTF. The DNA of the CDR3 is TGTGCCAGCAGTTTCAGTCGCTCTGGGGCCAACGTCCTGACTTTC.

This sequence joins TRBV12-3 or TRBV12-4 and TRBJ1-6; 7 bases map to TRBD1. V was pared by 6 bases and J by 8 bases, with 7 bases of the junction left unmatched. The CDR3 has 14 amino acids. The CDR3 protein is CASRPGQTYSPLHF. The CDR3 DNA reads as TGTGCCAGCAGACCGGGACAGACTTATTCACCCCTCCACTTT.

This clonotype was counted many times. The chain carries TRBV12-3 or TRBV12-4 and TRBJ2-7, with D tentatively TRBD2 (6 bases). The CDR3 is 13 amino acids. Trimming stripped 6 bases from V and 2 bases from J, with 11 bases between. CDR3 nucleotide sequence: TGTGCCAGCAGGGGACTTGTCACCTACGAGCAGTACTTC. Translated, it gives CASRGLVTYEQYF.

This clonotype was recorded many times. The rearrangement joins TRBV5-1 to TRBJ2-7, with D tentatively TRBD2 (6 bases). Trimming pared 8 bases from V and 4 bases from J, leaving 25 bases between. This CDR3 is built from 16 residues. Germline V gene data show CDR1 as SGHRS and CDR2 as YFSETQ. CDR3 nucleotides: TGCGCCAGGACCCACGGCCGGGAGTGGGGGACTTACGAGCAGTACTTC. Protein: CARTHGREWGTYEQYF.

The chain uses TRBV28 and TRBJ1-1; D uncertain. CDR1 MDHEN and CDR2 SYDVKM come from the germline V gene. The CDR3 covers 13 residues. Trimming took off 3 bases at V and 1 base at J, with 6 bases between the two ends. As DNA, the CDR3 is TGTGCCAGCAGTTTTAAAGCGAACACTGAAGCTTTCTTT. Translated: CASSFKANTEAFF.